This T cell receptor beta chain was captured by sequencing in a study of blood T cell repertoires in COVID-19. CDR3 size: 16 residues. The V and J ends lost 2 bases and 4 bases, in that order; junction bases with no gene match: 6. Germline lookup yields CDR1 SGHRS and CDR2 YFSETQ. Libraries were prepared by immunoSEQ multiplex PCR; TCRdb keeps only in-frame clonotypes and omits some of them. The table lists roughly 130,000 clones, roughly 80% of them singletons, with 9.5% to 15% in the top ten. Sequencing was performed on peripheral blood. The chain carries TRBV5-1 and TRBJ2-3; TRBD1 aligns across 11 bases. The sequence came from an older woman with acute or convalescent COVID-19. The DNA of the CDR3 is TGCGCCAGCAGCTTATCCGGGACAGGGGGGTCAGATACGCAGTATTTT. It translates to CASSLSGTGGSDTQYF.